The 4 T cell receptor beta chains reported below all come from one sample, sequenced in a study of post-analysis software for immune sequencing data. The study, taken as a whole, reports: A handful of TRBV segments appeared more often in patients than in controls, and TRBV5-6, TRBV5-1 and TRBV20-1 were among these.

No antigen is known for these receptors. Included in the TCR beta cDNA libraries were unique molecular identifiers. A single record per CDR3 protein comes from TCRdb applying MiXCR to the PCR reads. Among roughly 600,000 distinct CDR3 sequences, roughly 45% were seen once, and the ten largest hold more than 1.5%. Sequenced input: blood. Source of these receptors: a girl under 18 with multiple sclerosis.

The V gene is TRBV25-1, the J gene TRBJ1-2, with D unclear. The length of the CDR3 is 10 residues. Germline V gene sequence: CDR1 MGHDK, CDR2 SYGVNS. Trimming stripped 10 bases from V and 1 base from J, with 4 bases between. DNA of the CDR3: TGTGCCATCTATAACTATGGCTACACCTTC. The encoded protein is CAIYNYGYTF.

The chain carries TRBV3-1 and TRBJ2-7; D is perhaps TRBD1 (5 bases). Trimming cost V 0 bases and J 5 bases, with 17 bases left between them. CDR1 is LGHDT and CDR2 is YNNKEL in the germline V gene (reference sequence). The CDR3 extends over 16 amino acids. In nucleotides, the CDR3 is TGTGCCAGCAGCCAAGATCGGGCGGTTCTAGGGGACGAGCAGTACTTC. Encoded protein: CASSQDRAVLGDEQYF.

Only a few counts were recorded for this clonotype. This chain uses TRBV20-1 with TRBJ2-2; a weak D match, TRBD1 (6 bases). Trimming stripped 3 bases from V and 2 bases from J, with 10 bases between. Germline CDR1 is DFQATT and CDR2 is SNEGSKA (reference sequence). This CDR3 region has 14 residues. CDR3 sequence (DNA): TGCAGTGCTAGCCACAGGGCAAACACCGGGGAGCTGTTTTTT. Protein product: CSASHRANTGELFF.

A few counts support this clonotype. The V gene is TRBV5-1, the J gene TRBJ2-3, with D perhaps TRBD1 (6 bases). The germline V gene has CDR1 SGHRS and CDR2 YFSETQ. The CDR3 is 15 residues long. V lost 4 bases, J lost 2 bases, and 14 bases lay in between. CDR3 loop: CASSPRGFTTDTQYF. The DNA of the CDR3 is TGCGCCAGCAGCCCAAGGGGGTTTACCACAGATACGCAGTATTTT.